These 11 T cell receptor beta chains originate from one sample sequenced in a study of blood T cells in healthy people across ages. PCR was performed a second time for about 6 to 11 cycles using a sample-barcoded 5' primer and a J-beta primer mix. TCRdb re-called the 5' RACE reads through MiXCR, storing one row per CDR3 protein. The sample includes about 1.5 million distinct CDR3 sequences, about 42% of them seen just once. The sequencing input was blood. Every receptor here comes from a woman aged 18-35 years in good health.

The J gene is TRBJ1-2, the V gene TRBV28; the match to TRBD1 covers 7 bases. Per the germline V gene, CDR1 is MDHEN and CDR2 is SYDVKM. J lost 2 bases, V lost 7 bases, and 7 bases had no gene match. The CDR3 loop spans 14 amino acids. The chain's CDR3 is CASTSVDRNYGYTF. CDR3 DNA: TGTGCCAGCACGAGTGTGGACAGGAACTATGGCTACACCTTC.

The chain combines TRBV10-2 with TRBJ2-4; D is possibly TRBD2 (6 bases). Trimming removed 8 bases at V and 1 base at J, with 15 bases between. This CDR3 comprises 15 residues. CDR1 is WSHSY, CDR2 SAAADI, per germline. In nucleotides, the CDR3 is TGCGCCAGCGGAGGGCCCAGCGGGGCCAAAAACATTCAGTACTTC. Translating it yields CASGGPSGAKNIQYF.

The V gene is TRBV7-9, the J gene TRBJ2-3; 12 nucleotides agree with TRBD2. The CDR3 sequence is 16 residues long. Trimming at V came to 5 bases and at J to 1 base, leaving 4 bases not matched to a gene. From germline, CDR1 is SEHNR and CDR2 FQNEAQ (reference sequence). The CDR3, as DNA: TGTGCCAGCAGCCATAGGACTAGCGGGGGCACAGATACGCAGTATTTT. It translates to CASSHRTSGGTDTQYF.

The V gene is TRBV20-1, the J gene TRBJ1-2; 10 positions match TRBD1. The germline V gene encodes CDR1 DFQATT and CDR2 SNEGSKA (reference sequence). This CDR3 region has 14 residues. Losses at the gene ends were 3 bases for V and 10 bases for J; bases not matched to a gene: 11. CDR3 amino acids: CSARLWDRGKDYTF. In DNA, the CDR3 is TGCAGTGCTAGGCTCTGGGACAGGGGAAAAGACTACACCTTC.

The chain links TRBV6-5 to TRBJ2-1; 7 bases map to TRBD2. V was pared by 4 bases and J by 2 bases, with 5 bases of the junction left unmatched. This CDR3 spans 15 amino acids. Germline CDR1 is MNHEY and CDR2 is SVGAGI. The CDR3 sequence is CASSSLGTTYNEQFF. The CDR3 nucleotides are TGTGCCAGCAGTTCGTTGGGGACTACCTACAATGAGCAGTTCTTC.

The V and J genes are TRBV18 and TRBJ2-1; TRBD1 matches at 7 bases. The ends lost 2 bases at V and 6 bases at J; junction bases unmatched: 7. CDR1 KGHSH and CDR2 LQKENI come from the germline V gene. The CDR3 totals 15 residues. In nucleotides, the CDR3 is TGTGCCAGCTCACCAGAGGCTCCAGGGGGCAATGAGCAGTTCTTC. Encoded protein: CASSPEAPGGNEQFF.

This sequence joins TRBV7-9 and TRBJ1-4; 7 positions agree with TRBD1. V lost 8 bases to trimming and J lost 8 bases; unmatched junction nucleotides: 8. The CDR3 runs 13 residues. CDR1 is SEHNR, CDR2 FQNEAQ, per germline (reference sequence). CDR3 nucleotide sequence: TGTGCCAGCGGGGACAGTCGGCCAGAAAAACTGTTTTTT. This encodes CASGDSRPEKLFF.

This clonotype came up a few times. The CDR3, as DNA: TGTGCCAGCACCCGCCATGGGAATAATTCACCCCTCCACTTT. Protein sequence: CASTRHGNNSPLHF. The chain uses TRBV12-3 or TRBV12-4 and TRBJ1-6; D unclear. V lost 7 bases to trimming and J lost 5 bases, with 12 bases between them. This CDR3 spans 14 amino acids.

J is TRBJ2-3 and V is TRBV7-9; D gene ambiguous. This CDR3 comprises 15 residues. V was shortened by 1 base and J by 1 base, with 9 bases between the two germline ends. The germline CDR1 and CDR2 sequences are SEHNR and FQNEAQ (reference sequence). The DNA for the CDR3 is TGTGCCAGCAGCTTAGTTTCTCTAGGCACAGATACGCAGTATTTT. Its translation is CASSLVSLGTDTQYF.

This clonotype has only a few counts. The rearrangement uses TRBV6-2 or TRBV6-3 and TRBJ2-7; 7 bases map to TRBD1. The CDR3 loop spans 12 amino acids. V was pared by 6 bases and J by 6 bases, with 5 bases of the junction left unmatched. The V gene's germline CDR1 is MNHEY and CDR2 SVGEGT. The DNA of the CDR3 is TGTGCCAGCAGCCGCCACAGGGGCGAGCAGTACTTC. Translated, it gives CASSRHRGEQYF.

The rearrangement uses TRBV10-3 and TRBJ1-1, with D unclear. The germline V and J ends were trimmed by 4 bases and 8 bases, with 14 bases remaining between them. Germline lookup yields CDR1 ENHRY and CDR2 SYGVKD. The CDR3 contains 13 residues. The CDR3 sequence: CAISVEPATEAFF. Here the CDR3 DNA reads TGTGCCATCAGTGTCGAGCCCGCGACAGAAGCTTTCTTT.